This T cell receptor beta chain was sequenced in a study of T cells after yellow fever vaccination (dated by TCRdb to about 2019). A note on the overall study: The SMART-Seq v4 Ultra Low Input RNA kit was used to prepare libraries from fractions with low cell numbers. To follow T-cell clones before and after primary and booster YFV17D yellow fever vaccination, bulk TCR alpha and beta repertoires were sequenced over time. Two healthy male donors, one aged 18 to 30 and one aged 30 to 39 years, were included in the cohort. Blood was drawn at multiple timepoints before and after primary and secondary immunization, with bulk PBMC replicates and cell subsets isolated. Points the paper makes about the study in general: The study included only a couple of donors, which limits how far the findings can be generalized. Most clones expanded after primary vaccination were re-detected after the booster (around 96% of CD4 and 80% to 90% of CD8), suggesting broad memory maintenance. Computational filtering was needed because FACS-sorted repertoires could contain abundant contaminating clonotypes from the bulk population. Compared with the primary T-cell response, the secondary T-cell response was weaker but faster, peaking on day 5 rather than day 15. A small share of clonotypes occurred in both CD4 and CD8 compartments, likely arising from convergent recombination.

TCR cDNA was made using 5'RACE template switching, a step that added a universal primer site and unique molecular identifiers. cDNA synthesis was primed from both the TCR alpha and TCR beta constant segments. Libraries were amplified in two PCR steps, with sample barcodes and sequencing adapters added in the second step. Sequencing of libraries was done on Illumina HiSeq 2500 (2x100 bp) or NovaSeq (2x150 bp). The paper's processing steps were these. MIGEC handled demultiplexing of reads and collapsing into UMI consensus sequences, while MiXCR performed V(D)J alignment. Vaccine-responding clonotypes were defined with edgeR using replicate PBMC samples, requiring FDR below 0.01 and a log2 fold change above 5 up to day 15. Bulk clonotypes were assigned CD4 or CD8 identity according to which sequenced CD4 or CD8 repertoire held them at higher abundance. The public reads were quality trimmed at Q25 with fastp and then assembled into clones with MiXCR by TCRdb, keeping productive beta chains. Rows matching on CDR3 protein sequence are summarized as one entry with the most common DNA and genes. What appears here as the V and J calls and clone size reflects TCRdb's work, not the paper's. Counted in this sample were 450,000 to 650,000 distinct CDR3 sequences; about a fifth of them appeared once. 15% to 20% of the sample goes to the ten largest clones.

V gives up 4 bases and J gives up 5 bases, and the segment between their germline ends measures 17 bases. Per the germline V gene, SGHAT is the CDR1 and FQNNGV is the CDR2. Measured from the cysteine to the phenylalanine, the CDR3 is 15 residues long. Of the read, only the CDR3 DNA is kept; its 45 bases are in frame from base 1. The treatment or condition label for this specimen denotes: live attenuated yellow fever vaccine strain. At every blood-draw timepoint, two biological replicates of bulk PBMCs were collected. PBMCs were isolated from peripheral blood using a standard Ficoll-Paque protocol. TriZol was used to extract RNA from bulk PBMCs, from CD4 and CD8 fractions, and from dextramer-positive and dextramer-negative fractions. Points on this clonotype: Its antigen remains undetermined. Base qualities were left out, and no much larger clone turns up one base away.

The origin of this receptor is a man between 18 and 29 years old who received the YFV17D yellow fever vaccine. The chain couples TRBV11-2 to TRBJ2-5, with the D call tentatively TRBD1 or TRBD2, each fitting 5 bases. Source: PBMCs, taken approximately 20 days after the first yellow fever vaccination. The DNA is TGTGCCAGCAGCTCACCGAAGGCTTGGGGGGAGACCCAGTACTTC. Translation gives CASSSPKAWGETQYF.